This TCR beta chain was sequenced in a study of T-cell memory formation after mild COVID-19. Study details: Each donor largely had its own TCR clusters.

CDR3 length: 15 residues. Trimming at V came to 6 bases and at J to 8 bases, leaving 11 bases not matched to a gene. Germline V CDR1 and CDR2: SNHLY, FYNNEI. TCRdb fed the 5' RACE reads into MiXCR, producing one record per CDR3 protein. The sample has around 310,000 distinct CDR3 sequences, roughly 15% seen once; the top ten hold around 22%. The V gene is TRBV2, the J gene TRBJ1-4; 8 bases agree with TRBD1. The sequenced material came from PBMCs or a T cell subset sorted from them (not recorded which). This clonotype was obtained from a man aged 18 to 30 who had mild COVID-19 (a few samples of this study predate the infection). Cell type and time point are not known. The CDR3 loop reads CASRDNRGIKEKLFF. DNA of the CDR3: TGTGCCAGCAGGGACAACAGGGGGATAAAAGAAAAACTGTTTTTT.